Listed here are 20 T cell receptor beta chains from one sample, sequenced in a study of post-analysis software for immune sequencing data. Presence of unique molecular identifiers characterized the TCR beta cDNA libraries. TCRdb re-called the PCR reads through MiXCR, storing one row per CDR3 protein. In the table there are around 150,000 distinct CDR3 sequences, around 34% of which are singletons. The sample was blood, taken after autologous hematopoietic stem cell transplantation. These receptors were obtained from a girl aged 5-17 years with multiple sclerosis.

This chain connects TRBV20-1 to TRBJ1-5; 8 bases line up with TRBD1. Germline trimming cut 4 bases from V and 4 bases from J; bases unmatched to any gene: 6. Germline values: CDR1 DFQATT, CDR2 SNEGSKA (reference sequence). The CDR3 totals 14 residues. CDR3 nucleotides: TGCAGTGCTATGATCGACAGGGGTAATCAGCCCCAGCATTTT. Residues: CSAMIDRGNQPQHF.

The CDR3 DNA reads as TGCAGTGCTAGAGTCAGACAGGCCGGCCATGGCTACACCTTC. It translates to CSARVRQAGHGYTF. The gene calls are TRBV20-1 and TRBJ1-2, with a weak D call TRBD1 (6 bases). Germline V gene lookup returns CDR1 DFQATT and CDR2 SNEGSKA (reference sequence). The CDR3 loop spans 14 amino acids. Trimming pared 1 base from V and 6 bases from J, leaving 15 bases between.

The CDR3: CASSRRQGGGGELFF. CDR3 coding DNA: TGTGCCAGCAGCCGCAGACAGGGCGGTGGCGGGGAGCTGTTTTTT. The genes are TRBV7-2 and TRBJ2-2; TRBD1 agrees at 7 bases. This CDR3 region has 15 residues. After removal of 5 bases from V and 7 bases from J, the junction contained 10 bases not matched to a gene. The germline gives CDR1 SGHTA, CDR2 FQGNSA.

To note about this clonotype: A junction boundary mismatches the germline segment, possibly from a read error. The gene calls are TRBV12-3 or TRBV12-4 and TRBJ2-6, with TRBD1 matching 9 bases. This CDR3 contains 17 residues. CDR3 bases: TGTGCCAGCAGTCCCGGGACAGGGACCTCTGGGGCCAACGTCCCGACTTTC. The encoded protein is CASSPGTGTSGANVPTF.

CDR3 in amino acids: CASSERGLSVHEQYF. Here the CDR3 DNA reads TGCGCCAGCAGTGAAAGGGGGCTTTCTGTCCACGAGCAGTACTTC. The V call is TRBV10-2, the J call TRBJ2-7; TRBD1 agrees at 7 bases. The length of the CDR3 is 15 residues. Germline lookup yields CDR1 WSHSY and CDR2 SAAADI. V shed 3 bases, J shed 5 bases, and the junction held 10 bases outside the gene matches.

V is TRBV30 and J is TRBJ1-1; D is undetermined. The germline V gene has CDR1 GTSNPN and CDR2 SVGIG (reference sequence). The CDR3 consists of 13 residues. The V gene lost 4 bases and the J gene lost 1 base, with 10 bases spanning the gap. CDR3 region: CAWKSRENTEAFF. The CDR3 nucleotides are TGTGCCTGGAAAAGTAGGGAGAACACTGAAGCTTTCTTT.

This clonotype showed up just a few times. The V and J genes are TRBV9 and TRBJ1-6; D not resolved. The CDR3 is 14 residues long. Trimming took 2 bases from V and 10 from J, leaving 13 bases between them. Germline values: CDR1 SGDLS, CDR2 YYNGEE. The CDR3 DNA sequence: TGTGCCAGCAGCGTGGACGGGGATGGGTCACCCCTCCACTTT. It translates to CASSVDGDGSPLHF.

The chain recombines TRBV12-3 or TRBV12-4 with TRBJ1-1, with D unclear. CDR3 length: 13 residues. V was clipped by 3 bases and J by 1 base, with 6 bases between them. The DNA for the CDR3 is TGTGCCAGCAGTTTGGGCAAGAACACTGAAGCTTTCTTT. It is translated as CASSLGKNTEAFF.

This chain connects TRBV10-3 to TRBJ2-3; D might be TRBD1 (6 bases). The CDR3 totals 14 residues. V lost 5 bases and J lost 6, with 15 bases in between. From germline, CDR1 is ENHRY and CDR2 SYGVKD. CDR3 in amino acids: CAISTQGSEDTQYF. The DNA for the CDR3 is TGTGCCATCAGTACTCAGGGGAGTGAGGATACGCAGTATTTT.

In this sample, this clonotype turned up once. This chain uses TRBV2 with TRBJ2-5, with D maybe TRBD1 (5 bases). The CDR3 sequence is 12 residues long. Trimming stripped 8 bases from V and 3 bases from J, with 10 bases between. CDR1 and CDR2 (germline): SNHLY, FYNNEI. The CDR3: CASQGFEETQYF. The DNA of the CDR3 is TGTGCCAGCCAGGGTTTTGAAGAGACCCAGTACTTC.

In regard to this clonotype: This clone may be a read error of a much larger clone one base away. The chain carries TRBV6-5 and TRBJ2-1; 11 nucleotides match TRBD1. The V segment lost 6 bases and the J segment 6 bases; nucleotides outside the gene matches: 4. This CDR3 is built from 14 residues. Germline V CDR1 and CDR2: MNHEY, SVGAGI. The CDR3 DNA is TGTGCCAGCAGGTACGGGACAGGGGGCAATGAGCAGTTCTTC. It specifies CASRYGTGGNEQFF.

The chain couples TRBV6-5 to TRBJ2-1; 13 bases match TRBD2. Germline CDR1 is MNHEY and CDR2 is SVGAGI. This CDR3 comprises 15 residues. After removal of 2 bases from V and 12 bases from J, the junction contained 7 bases not matched to a gene. The CDR3: CASSYRGTSGTGQFF. Written as DNA, the CDR3 is TGTGCCAGCAGTTACCGGGGGACTAGCGGGACTGGGCAGTTCTTC.

This clonotype appeared many times. The chain combines TRBV4-2 with TRBJ2-3, with D possibly matching TRBD2 (5 bases). The germline gives CDR1 LGHNA, CDR2 YNFKEQ. The CDR3 has 16 amino acids. V shed 5 bases and J shed 3 bases, with 18 bases lying between them. The DNA for the CDR3 is TGTGCCAGCAGCGCAGAGGGTCCTCCGAGAACAGATACGCAGTATTTT. Its protein is CASSAEGPPRTDTQYF.

The genes are TRBV29-1 and TRBJ2-7, with 7 bases lining up with TRBD1. The germline CDR1 and CDR2 sequences are SQVTM and ANQGSEA. The trim removed 7 bases at V and 0 bases at J, leaving 9 bases unmatched. This CDR3 contains 14 residues. CDR3 DNA: TGCAGCGCCTACTCGGGACAGTCCTCCTACGAGCAGTACTTC. Protein sequence: CSAYSGQSSYEQYF.

J is TRBJ2-6 and V is TRBV28, with 7 positions matching TRBD1. This CDR3 is 15 amino acids long. Germline lookup yields CDR1 MDHEN and CDR2 SYDVKM. The J segment lost 0 bases and the V segment lost 6 bases, leaving 2 bases of the junction unmatched. This CDR3 reads CASRTGSSGANVLTF. The DNA for the CDR3 is TGTGCCAGCAGGACAGGGAGCTCTGGGGCCAACGTCCTGACTTTC.

This clonotype was counted at least ten times. The chain is built from TRBV29-1 and TRBJ2-3, with 7 bases aligning to TRBD1. CDR1 is SQVTM, CDR2 ANQGSEA, per germline. The CDR3 has 14 residues. Trimming at V came to 6 bases and at J to 4 bases, leaving 10 bases not matched to a gene. The CDR3 coding sequence is TGCAGCGTAGCCCCGGGACAGAGGTCAGATACGCAGTATTTT. This encodes CSVAPGQRSDTQYF.

This clonotype has a handful of counts. CDR3 bases: TGCAGCAGCGCCGGGACAGGGGACGAGCAGTACTTC. Residues: CSSAGTGDEQYF. The rearrangement links TRBV29-1 to TRBJ2-7, with 10 bases that match TRBD1. Germline CDR1 and CDR2: SQVTM and ANQGSEA. Germline trimming cut 8 bases from V and 5 bases from J; bases unmatched to any gene: 6. The CDR3 contains 12 residues.

A few counts support this clonotype. The genes are TRBV6-1 and TRBJ2-1, with D perhaps matching TRBD2 (7 bases). Trimming pared 6 bases from V and 5 bases from J, leaving 14 bases between. The CDR3 consists of 14 residues. Germline V gives CDR1 MNHNS, CDR2 SASEGT. In DNA form, the CDR3 reads TGTGCCAGCAGCGGGGGGCTAGCGGACAATGAGCAGTTCTTC. It specifies CASSGGLADNEQFF.

This clonotype was recorded many times. This rearrangement joins TRBV20-1 to TRBJ2-1; weak D call: TRBD2 (5 bases). The CDR3 totals 14 residues. CDR1 and CDR2 from the germline V gene are DFQATT and SNEGSKA (reference sequence). In nucleotides, the CDR3 is TGCAGAGGAGGCCGGAAGTGGACCTACAATGAGCAGTTCTTC. It translates to CRGGRKWTYNEQFF.

The rearrangement uses TRBV2 and TRBJ2-5; unclear D gene. V was trimmed by 4 bases and J by 2 bases, leaving 8 bases between them. CDR3 length equals 13 residues. Germline V gives CDR1 SNHLY, CDR2 FYNNEI. The DNA of the CDR3 is TGTGCCAGCAGTGTCTCGCGGCAAGAGACCCAGTACTTC. Its protein product is CASSVSRQETQYF.